This T cell receptor (beta chain) was retrieved from a study of blood T cell repertoires in COVID-19 (dated by TCRdb to 2018 to 2020). For context, the study as a whole: Samples from collaborators originated in the United States, Italy and Spain and spanned both the acute and convalescent phases of COVID-19. Nearly every sample came with metadata listing a de-identified subject ID, COVID-19 status, age in years and sex. The dataset comprised deeply sampled blood TCRbeta repertoires from subjects exposed to, actively infected with, or recovered from COVID-19. The samples were drawn from the first 160 participants of the ongoing ImmuneRACE study and from about 1,200 subjects provided by 6 global collaborators. The repertoires were released in a freely available public database meant as a resource for research on the immune response to SARS-CoV-2. Where available, HLA class I and class II types were taken from metadata supplied by the sample provider and were not determined by assay-based typing. The prospective study material was composed of cDNA or gDNA derived from T cells, B-cell-depleted T cells, or PBMCs.

The collaborating institutions used their own protocols to collect whole blood in K2EDTA tubes. For TCRbeta analysis, collaborators shipped samples as frozen whole blood, isolated PBMCs, or DNA extracted from either of those sample types. The immunoSEQ Assay, a bias-controlled multiplex PCR, was used to amplify TCRbeta CDR3 regions from genomic DNA. As for the authors' bioinformatics: The number of nucleated cells in each sample was estimated by amplification of reference gene primers within the assay. To quantify the absolute abundance of each unique TCRbeta CDR3 rearrangement, sequence reads were collapsed and filtered. For each sample, productive Simpson clonality was calculated as the square root of Simpson's diversity index across productive rearrangements. Sourced from immuneACCESS, this table was stored by TCRdb with only in-frame sequences that have V and J called. A share of the clones is absent; for the studies checked, an unresolved V gene accounts for under half, and the remainder has no known explanation. V, J and clone size reflect that table, while D and trimming were determined from the DNA. In this sample the table shows about 140,000 clones, about four fifths of which occur a single time. The ten largest make up roughly 8% of the sample.

This clone was seen only once. Its cognate antigen has yet to be identified. The input lacks base qualities; no much larger clone sits a single base away. The full study reports these points: Clinical and demographic metadata were provided uncurated, with the amount varying by source and participant.

Taken from the germline V gene, the CDR1 and CDR2 loops are SGHDN and FVKESK. V loses 3 bases, J loses 6 bases, and the germline ends lie 10 bases apart. Counted from cysteine to phenylalanine, this CDR3 has 13 amino acids. The DNA shown is the 39-base CDR3, in frame from base 1. Sequencing used peripheral blood. The receptor's source is a human donor in a cohort sampled during active COVID-19. The chain is encoded by TRBV14 joined to TRBJ2-3; the D gene remains uncertain. This receptor carries the CDR3 CASSHSPSDTQYF. Read as DNA, the sequence is TGTGCCAGCAGCCATAGCCCCTCCGATACGCAGTATTTT.